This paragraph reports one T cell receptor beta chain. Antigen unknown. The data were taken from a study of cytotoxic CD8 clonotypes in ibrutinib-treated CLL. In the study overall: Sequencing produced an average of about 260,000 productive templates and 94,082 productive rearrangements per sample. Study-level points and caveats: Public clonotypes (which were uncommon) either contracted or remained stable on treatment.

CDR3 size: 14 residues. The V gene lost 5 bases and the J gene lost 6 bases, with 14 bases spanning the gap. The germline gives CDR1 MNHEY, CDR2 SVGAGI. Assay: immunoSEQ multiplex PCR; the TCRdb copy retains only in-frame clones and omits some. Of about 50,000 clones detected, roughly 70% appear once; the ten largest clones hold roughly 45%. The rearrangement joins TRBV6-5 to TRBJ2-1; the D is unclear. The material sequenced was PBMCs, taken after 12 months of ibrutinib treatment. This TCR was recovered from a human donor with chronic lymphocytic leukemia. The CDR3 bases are TGTGCCAGCAGTGTCTTCTACTCCCCCAATGAGCAGTTCTTC. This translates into CASSVFYSPNEQFF.